This T cell receptor (beta chain) came from a study of shared clonotypes between healthy human individuals (dated by TCRdb to the early 2020s). Notes on the research overall: A couple of women and three men aged 18 to 49 years were included in the cohort. For each donor, CD4 naive and CD4 memory were each run on three plates, CD8 naive on two plates, and CD8 memory on one plate. To estimate repertoire size and how much clonotypes are shared between individuals, the study performed deep sequencing of blood TCR repertoires from roughly five healthy adults. To increase sequencing depth and limit assay-specific biases, different laboratories used diverse techniques to prepare libraries and sequence TCR repertoires. Per donor, leukapheresis produced somewhere between about 0.94 and 8.9 billion PBMCs. Study-wide findings and limitations: Sharing across a few donors was observed for about 5% of naive CD4, over 3% of naive CD8, 2% to 2.5% of memory CD4, and over 0.3% of memory CD8 clonotypes. Rarefaction of sorted-subset datasets indicated incomplete sequencing despite the large sequencing depth. Because the study included only a small number of donors, the genetic and exposure-history diversity represented was limited. Naive subsets generally had larger estimated clonotype richness than memory subsets did. Clonotypes shared by all four sorted-subset donors showed higher generation probabilities than non-shared clonotypes. Pairwise subsampling indicated that sequencing depth was expected to affect the degree of clonotype sharing among donors. Only blood was sampled, and tissue TCR repertoires likely differ from those in blood.

For the CD8 naive samples, CD45RO-negative cells were positively selected for CCR7, yielding a CD45RA+CCR7+ population from which TemRA cells were excluded. The donors were healthy, HIV-negative adults who had no recently reported acute infections or vaccinations. Every donor was a Caucasian adult residing in Nashville, Tennessee, USA. After blood collection by leukapheresis, PBMCs were isolated using Ficoll-Histopaque density gradient centrifugation and then cryopreserved in the vapor phase of liquid nitrogen. Analytical flow cytometry was used to check the purity and quantity of each magnetically sorted T cell population. Genomic DNA was isolated from every sorted fraction and measured by UV absorbance on a Nanodrop 2000c. This clone was seen a single time. Its antigen specificity is not known. No quality values exist for individual bases; no much larger clone is one base distant. Using the deep immunoSEQ assay, multiplex PCR amplified TCR CDR3 regions from genomic DNA. Genomic DNA extracted from each cell subset was distributed evenly over all wells of several immunoSEQ 96-well plates, and each plate served as one replicate. Each replicate PCR for sorted subsets received 200 ng genomic DNA, equal to about 30,000 T cell genomes. The purified libraries were quantified using a Qubit 3.0 fluorometer, sized with a Bioanalyzer 2100, and then quantified again using the KAPA Library Quantification kit. Every immunoSEQ 96-well plate was sequenced on a dedicated single-read 150-cycle Illumina NextSeq 550 flow cell. Regarding the original processing steps: Because the immunoSEQ output held only junctional sequences and lacked quality scores, the filtering could not match the filtering applied to full-length reads. Sequences were annotated with PyIR, a Python wrapper for IgBLAST v1.9, and V/J genes and CDR3 were assigned using IMGT germline references. Reads were filtered out if the reads had weak V/J assignments (E-value above 1e-6), no CDR3, stop codons, out-of-frame junctions, or ambiguous translated residues. A V3J clonotype was defined by an identical inferred V gene, J gene, and CDR3 amino acid sequence. To compute the percentage overlap between repertoires, the number of shared unique clonotypes was divided by the size of the smaller repertoire. Richness of each repertoire was evaluated using RTK rarefaction, the Chao1 estimator, and Recon v2.1 estimates of unobserved clonotypes. Generation probabilities for all TCRbeta clonotypes obtained by the gDNA method from a handful of donors were computed using OLGA. Imported from immuneACCESS, the table was reduced by TCRdb to in-frame sequences with V and J called. These copies leave out some clones; in studies compared against another copy, an unresolved V gene accounts for under half, and the cause of the remainder is not known. For V, J and clone size, that table is used; D and trimming come from the DNA. The sample contains roughly 2 million clones, about 95% of them found a single time. The leading ten clones occupy 1.1% of the sample.

The receptor was derived from a man younger than 35 in good health. Sequenced input: naive CD8+ T cells sorted from blood. What the cell subset or site label conveys for this sample: CD45RA+CCR7+.

The sequenced DNA: TGTGCCAGCAGCTTGGGCGTGGGGGAGCAGTTCTTC. Translated, it gives CASSLGVGEQFF. Recombination connected TRBV11-2 to TRBJ2-1, with the D gene call left open. Sequences SGHAT (CDR1) and FQNNGV (CDR2) are obtained from the germline V gene. The junction shows trimming of 3 bases on V and 10 bases on J, plus 10 bases between the germline ends. Taken from cysteine to phenylalanine, the CDR3 has 12 residues. Only the CDR3 DNA stays, 36 bases, in frame from base 1.